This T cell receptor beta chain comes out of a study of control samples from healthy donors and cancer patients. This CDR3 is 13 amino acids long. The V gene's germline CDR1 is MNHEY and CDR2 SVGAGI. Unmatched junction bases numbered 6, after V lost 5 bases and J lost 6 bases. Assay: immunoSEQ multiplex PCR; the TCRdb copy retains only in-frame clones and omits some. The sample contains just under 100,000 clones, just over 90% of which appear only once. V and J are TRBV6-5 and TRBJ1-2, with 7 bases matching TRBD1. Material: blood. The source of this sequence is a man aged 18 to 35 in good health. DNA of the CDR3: TGTGCCAGCAGTCACCCACAGGGGAATGGCTACACCTTC. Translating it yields CASSHPQGNGYTF.